These 6 T cell receptor beta chains share one sample of origin, sequenced in a study of cytomegalovirus exposure and HLA in healthy donors. 60 Vbeta and 13 Jbeta primers were used in PCR. The repertoire was sequenced with immunoSEQ multiplex PCR; TCRdb's copy has only in-frame clones and lacks some. The sample includes about 130,000 clones, approximately 73% of them seen just once. Material: PBMCs. These receptors all come from a man aged 60 to 69 in good health and CMV-seropositive.

The chain carries TRBV11-3 and TRBJ2-2, with a possible D match to TRBD2 (6 bases). Trimming took 0 bases from V and 5 from J, leaving 22 bases between them. CDR1 and CDR2 (germline): SGHNT, YENEEA. This CDR3 contains 19 residues. CDR3 in DNA: TGTGCCAGCAGCTTAGATCGGGACGGGGGACCTGGGAATACCGGGGAGCTGTTTTTT. This translates into CASSLDRDGGPGNTGELFF.

The rearrangement links TRBV27 to TRBJ2-7; D might be TRBD2 (6 bases). V shed 9 bases and J shed 6 bases, with 21 bases lying between them. From germline, CDR1 is MNHEY and CDR2 SMNVEV (reference sequence). The CDR3 covers 14 residues. In DNA form, the CDR3 reads TGTGCCAGTGGTTTCCGGGGGAGCGGTAGCGAGCAGTACTTC. Protein: CASGFRGSGSEQYF.

The CDR3 sequence: CASSLTGGETQYF. CDR3 DNA: TGCGCCAGCAGCTTAACTGGGGGGGAGACCCAGTACTTC. J is TRBJ2-5 and V is TRBV5-1; tentatively, D is TRBD2 (6 bases). V was clipped by 2 bases and J by 5 bases, with 10 bases between them. Germline V gene lookup returns CDR1 SGHRS and CDR2 YFSETQ. The CDR3 has 13 amino acids.

In this sample, this clone turned up a few times. The chain links TRBV9 to TRBJ1-3; D is possibly TRBD1 (5 bases). The CDR3 contains 15 residues. V lost 0 bases and J lost 0, with 7 bases in between. From germline, CDR1 is SGDLS and CDR2 YYNGEE. DNA for the CDR3: TGTGCCAGCAGCGTAGCAGGACACTCTGGAAACACCATATATTTT. Translated, it gives CASSVAGHSGNTIYF. The full variable domain, in which reference TRBV9 and TRBJ1-3 provide the parts outside the CDR3, is DSGVTQTPKHLITATGQRVTLRCSPRSGDLSVYWYQQSLDQGLQFLIQYYNGEERAKGNILERFSAQQFPDLHSELNLSSLELGDSALYFCASSVAGHSGNTIYFGEGSWLTVV.

The chain recombines TRBV5-1 with TRBJ2-3, with D possibly TRBD2 on 5 matching bases. The V gene's germline CDR1 is SGHRS and CDR2 YFSETQ. The V end lost 0 bases, the J end lost 1 base, and 12 bases lay between the germline ends. CDR3 length: 16 residues. The CDR3, as DNA: TGCGCCAGCAGCTTGGCCGGTTTGAGGGGCACAGATACGCAGTATTTT. Its protein is CASSLAGLRGTDTQYF.

This sequence joins TRBV29-1 and TRBJ1-1; D gene uncertain. Between the trimmed V and J ends, which lost 7 bases and 1 base, there was a span of 10 bases. Germline CDR1 and CDR2: SQVTM and ANQGSEA. CDR3 length equals 12 residues. DNA of the CDR3: TGCAGCGGCCACTCAGGGAACACTGAAGCTTTCTTT. Translated, it gives CSGHSGNTEAFF.